Each of the 7 T cell receptor beta chains below was sequenced from the same sample in a study of T cell responses to AZD1222 COVID-19 vaccine. Clones were read by immunoSEQ multiplex PCR, and TCRdb kept only the in-frame ones, dropping some. The data contain 170,000 or so clones, 90% of them singletons. The sample in question was peripheral blood, obtained on day 0 of AZD1222 vaccination. Every receptor here comes from an adult in good health.

This chain connects TRBV18 to TRBJ1-3, with no clear D. The ends were cut back, 6 bases at V and 4 bases at J, with 19 bases in the middle. Germline assignment: CDR1 KGHSH and CDR2 LQKENI. CDR3 size: 16 residues. For the CDR3, the DNA is TGTGCCAGCTCCCGGGATAATTTGAGTGCCGGAAACACCATATATTTT. As protein: CASSRDNLSAGNTIYF.

The rearrangement links TRBV3-1 (or the pseudogene TRBV3-2) to TRBJ2-5; D is uncertain. CDR3 length equals 12 residues. V was trimmed by 4 bases and J by 3 bases, leaving 6 bases between them. CDR1 LGHDT and CDR2 YNNKEL come from the germline V gene (reference sequence). Here the CDR3 DNA reads TGTGCCAGCAGCCCCTCCGAAGAGACCCAGTACTTC. Its translation: CASSPSEETQYF.

This chain connects TRBV4-1 to TRBJ2-5; 7 nucleotides agree with TRBD1. V gave up 0 bases and J gave up 4 bases; unmatched junction bases: 5. Germline CDR1 is MGHRA and CDR2 is YSYEKL. This CDR3 is built from 15 residues. This chain's CDR3 is CASSQEGQVGETQYF. CDR3 nucleotide sequence: TGCGCCAGCAGCCAAGAAGGACAGGTCGGAGAGACCCAGTACTTC.

V gene TRBV5-1 combines with J gene TRBJ1-2; possible D gene TRBD1, 6 bases. Germline CDR1 reads SGHRS; CDR2 reads YFSETQ. V was cut by 4 bases and J by 7 bases, with 17 bases left in between. This CDR3 contains 14 residues. The CDR3 sequence: CASSPSGGITGYTF. DNA for the CDR3: TGCGCCAGCAGCCCGTCGGGGGGCATCACTGGCTACACCTTC.

The chain is built from TRBV5-6 and TRBJ1-4, with D hard to call. Deletions cut 2 bases from V and 3 bases from J, with 11 bases between. The CDR3 length is 15 residues. CDR1 is SGHDT, CDR2 YYEEEE, per germline. This CDR3 reads CASSFQGNSNEKLFF. In DNA, the CDR3 is TGTGCCAGCAGCTTTCAAGGGAATTCTAATGAAAAACTGTTTTTT.

The chain couples TRBV11-1 to TRBJ2-7, with D possibly TRBD2 on 5 matching bases. This CDR3 has 14 residues. V lost 6 bases, J lost 0 bases, and 12 bases lay in between. The germline V gene has CDR1 SGHAT and CDR2 FQDESV (reference sequence). CDR3 residues: CASRLDLDSYEQYF. The CDR3 nucleotides are TGTGCCAGCAGACTAGACTTGGACTCCTACGAGCAGTACTTC.

There are a few counts of this clone. At one boundary the junction diverges from the germline segment, which might be a read error. This chain connects TRBV7-8 to TRBJ2-7, with D perhaps TRBD2 (5 bases). CDR1 SGHVS and CDR2 FQNEAQ come from the germline V gene. The CDR3 has 14 residues. CDR3 sequence reads: CASSLATGPYEQYF. The CDR3 DNA sequence: TGTGCCAGCAGCCTAGCCACGGGCCCCTACGAGCAGTACTTC.